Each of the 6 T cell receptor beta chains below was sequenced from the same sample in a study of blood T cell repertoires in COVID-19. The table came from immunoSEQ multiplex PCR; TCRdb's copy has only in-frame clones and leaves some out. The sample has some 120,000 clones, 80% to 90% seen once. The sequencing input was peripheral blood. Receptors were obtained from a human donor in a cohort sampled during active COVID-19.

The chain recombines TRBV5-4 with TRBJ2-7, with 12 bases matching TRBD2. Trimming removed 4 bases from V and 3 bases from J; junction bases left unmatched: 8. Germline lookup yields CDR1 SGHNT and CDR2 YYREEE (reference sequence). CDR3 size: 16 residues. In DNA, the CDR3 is TGTGCCAGCAGCCACGGACTAGCGGGGATCGACTACGAGCAGTACTTC. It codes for CASSHGLAGIDYEQYF.

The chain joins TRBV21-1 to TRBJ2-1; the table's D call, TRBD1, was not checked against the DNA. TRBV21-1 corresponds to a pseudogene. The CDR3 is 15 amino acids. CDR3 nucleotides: TGTGCCAGCAGCAAAGAGTCGAAGGGGCGGAATGAGCAGTTCTTC. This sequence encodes CASSKESKGRNEQFF.

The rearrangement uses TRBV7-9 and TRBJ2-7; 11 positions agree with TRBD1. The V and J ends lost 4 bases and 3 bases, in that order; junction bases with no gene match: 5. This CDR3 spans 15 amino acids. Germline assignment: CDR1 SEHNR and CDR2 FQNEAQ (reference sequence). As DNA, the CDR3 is TGTGCCAGCAGCTACCGGGACAGGGGGGTCTACGAGCAGTACTTC. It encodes CASSYRDRGVYEQYF.

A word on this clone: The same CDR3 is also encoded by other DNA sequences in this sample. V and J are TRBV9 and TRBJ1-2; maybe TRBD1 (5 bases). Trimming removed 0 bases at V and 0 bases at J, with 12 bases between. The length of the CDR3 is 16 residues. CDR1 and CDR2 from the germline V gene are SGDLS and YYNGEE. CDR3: CASSVAGYTTNYGYTF. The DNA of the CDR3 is TGTGCCAGCAGCGTAGCAGGGTACACTACTAACTATGGCTACACCTTC.

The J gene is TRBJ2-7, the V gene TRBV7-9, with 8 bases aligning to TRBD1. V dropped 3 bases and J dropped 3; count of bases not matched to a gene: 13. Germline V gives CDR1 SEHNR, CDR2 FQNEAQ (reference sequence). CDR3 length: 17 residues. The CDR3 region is CASSFPNRGQGHYEQYF. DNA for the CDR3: TGTGCCAGCAGCTTCCCGAACAGAGGACAGGGACACTACGAGCAGTACTTC.

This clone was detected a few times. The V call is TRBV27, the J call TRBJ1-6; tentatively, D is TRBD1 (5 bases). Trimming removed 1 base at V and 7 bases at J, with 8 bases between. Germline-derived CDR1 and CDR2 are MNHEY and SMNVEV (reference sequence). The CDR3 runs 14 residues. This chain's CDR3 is CASSLFGGNSPLHF. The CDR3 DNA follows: TGTGCCAGCAGTTTATTTGGGGGGAATTCACCCCTCCACTTT.